This T cell receptor beta chain was recorded in a study of blood T cell repertoires in COVID-19. The wider study: COVID-19 samples from acute and convalescent phases originated in the United States, Italy and Spain. Sample material is recorded as cDNA or gDNA derived from T cells, B-cell-depleted T cells, or PBMCs.

Between the trimmed V and J ends, which lost 2 bases and 2 bases, there was a span of 13 bases. The CDR3 totals 16 residues. CDR1 is SGHNT and CDR2 is YYREEE in the germline V gene (reference sequence). Per the original data handling: Estimation of nucleated cell counts was performed using reference gene primer amplification. Assay: immunoSEQ multiplex PCR; the TCRdb copy retains only in-frame clones and omits some. Clone size and V and J calls were adopted from that table, with D and trimming inferred from the DNA. This sample has 310,000 or so clones, with 89% found just once. The sequencing input was peripheral blood. The origin of this receptor is a man aged 18 to 29 who had recovered from COVID-19. The chain uses TRBV5-4 and TRBJ2-2; D unclear. The DNA of the CDR3 is TGTGCCAGCAGCTTAAGTCAGGAAATAAACACCGGGGAGCTGTTTTTT. Residues: CASSLSQEINTGELFF.